The entry that follows covers one TCR beta chain sequence. This sample was included in a study of blood T cell repertoires in COVID-19. About the research overall: COVID-19 samples, acute and convalescent, were from the United States, Italy and Spain. Sources were T cells, B-cell-depleted T cells, or PBMCs; the material itself was cDNA or gDNA.

This CDR3 comprises 17 residues. The germline V gene has CDR1 LNHDA and CDR2 SQIVND (reference sequence). V shed 4 bases, J shed 6 bases, and the junction held 13 bases outside the gene matches. How the authors handled the data: Amplification with reference gene primers provided the estimates of nucleated cell counts. The table came from immunoSEQ multiplex PCR; TCRdb's copy has only in-frame clones and leaves some out. Clonal size and the V and J genes are those of that table, whereas D and trimming came from the DNA. The data contain 97,000 or so clones, around nine tenths of them seen just once; the ten biggest clones take up 1.7%.

The chain couples TRBV19 to TRBJ1-5; 9 nucleotides line up with TRBD1. This clonotype was sampled from a man between 60 and 75 years old with acute or convalescent COVID-19. The sequenced sample was peripheral blood. CDR3 bases: TGTGCCAGTAGTAGATCCCGGGACAGGGCACAGAGTCAGCCCCAGCATTTT. Its protein product is CASSRSRDRAQSQPQHF.